This T cell receptor (beta chain) is drawn from a study of cytomegalovirus exposure and HLA in healthy donors. This PCR relied on a set of 60 Vbeta primers and 13 Jbeta primers. Here immunoSEQ multiplex PCR was the method, and the copy in TCRdb shows in-frame clones only, minus some. This table holds 100,000 to 150,000 clones, around 80% found once. This CDR3 has 16 residues. Germline CDR1 and CDR2: SGHRS and YFSETQ. The V gene end was trimmed by 4 bases and the J gene end by 5 bases; junction bases not matched to a gene: 6. This TCR was recovered from a young woman in good health and CMV-seronegative. The chain recombines TRBV5-1 with TRBJ2-2; 12 nucleotides match TRBD2. The material sequenced was PBMCs. The CDR3 DNA sequence: TGCGCCAGCAGCCCCAGGACTAGCGGGGAAACCGGGGAGCTGTTTTTT. Its protein product is CASSPRTSGETGELFF.